This T cell receptor (beta chain) was sequenced during a study of cytotoxic CD8 clonotypes in ibrutinib-treated CLL. Study-wide findings and caveats: At ibrutinib response, clonality increased, and at progression it declined back toward baseline. Public clonotypes (which were uncommon) either contracted or remained stable on treatment.

Target depth was 1 in 200,000 to 1 in 1 million T cells, about 10x per clonotype. Measured with immunoSEQ multiplex PCR; TCRdb has only the in-frame clones, and not every one. The sample carries 65,000 to 90,000 clones, around 78% recorded once. Germline CDR1 SGHTS, CDR2 YDEGEE. The CDR3 has 15 residues. Trimming shortened V by 4 bases and J by 3 bases, and 14 bases separated the two germline ends. A note on this clone: The antigen is not known.

The V gene is TRBV5-8, the J gene TRBJ2-1, with TRBD1 as a possible D gene (7 bases). The material was PBMCs, obtained after 24 months of ibrutinib treatment. This sequence originates from a human donor with chronic lymphocytic leukemia. The CDR3 here is CASSLRQGGYNEQFF. DNA for the CDR3: TGTGCCAGCAGCCTCAGACAGGGAGGCTACAATGAGCAGTTCTTC.